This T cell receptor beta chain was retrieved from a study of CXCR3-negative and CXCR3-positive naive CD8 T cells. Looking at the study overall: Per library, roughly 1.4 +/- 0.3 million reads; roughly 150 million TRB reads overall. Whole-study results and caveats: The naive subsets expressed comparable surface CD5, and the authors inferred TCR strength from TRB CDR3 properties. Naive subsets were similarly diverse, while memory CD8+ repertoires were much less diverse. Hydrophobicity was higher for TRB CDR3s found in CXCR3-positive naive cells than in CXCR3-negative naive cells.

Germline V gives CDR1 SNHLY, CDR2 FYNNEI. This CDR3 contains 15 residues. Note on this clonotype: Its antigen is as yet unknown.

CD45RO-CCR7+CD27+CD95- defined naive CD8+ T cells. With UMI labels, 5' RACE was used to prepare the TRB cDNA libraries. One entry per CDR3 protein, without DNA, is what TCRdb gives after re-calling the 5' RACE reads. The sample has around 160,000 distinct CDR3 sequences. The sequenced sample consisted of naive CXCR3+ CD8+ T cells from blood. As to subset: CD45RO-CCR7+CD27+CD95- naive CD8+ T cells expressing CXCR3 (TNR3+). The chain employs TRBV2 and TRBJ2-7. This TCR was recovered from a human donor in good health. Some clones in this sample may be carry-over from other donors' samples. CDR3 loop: CASSVAGSTLYEQYF.